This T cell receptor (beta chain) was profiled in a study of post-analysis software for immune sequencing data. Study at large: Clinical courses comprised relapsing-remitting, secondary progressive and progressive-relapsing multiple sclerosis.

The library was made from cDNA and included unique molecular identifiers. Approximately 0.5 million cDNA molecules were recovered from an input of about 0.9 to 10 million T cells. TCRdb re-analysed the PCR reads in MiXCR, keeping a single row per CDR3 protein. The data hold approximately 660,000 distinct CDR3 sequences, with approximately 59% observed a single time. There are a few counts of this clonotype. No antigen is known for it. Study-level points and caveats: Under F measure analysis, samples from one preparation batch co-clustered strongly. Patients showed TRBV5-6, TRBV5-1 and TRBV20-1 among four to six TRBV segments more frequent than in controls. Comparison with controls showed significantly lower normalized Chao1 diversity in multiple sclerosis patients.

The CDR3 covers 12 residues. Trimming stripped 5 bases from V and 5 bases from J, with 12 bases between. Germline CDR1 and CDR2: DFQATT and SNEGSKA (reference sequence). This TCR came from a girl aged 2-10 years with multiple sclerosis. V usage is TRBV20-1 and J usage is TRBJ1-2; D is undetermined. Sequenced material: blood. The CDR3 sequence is CSAYFRFYGYTF. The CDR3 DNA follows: TGCAGTGCTTACTTCAGGTTTTATGGCTACACCTTC.